This entry lists 30 T cell receptor beta chains sequenced from one sample in a study of cytomegalovirus exposure and HLA in healthy donors. The PCR had 60 Vbeta and 13 Jbeta primers. Method: immunoSEQ multiplex PCR; TCRdb's copy keeps in-frame clones and lacks some. The table shows approximately 160,000 clones, with roughly 65% occurring only once. Source material: PBMCs. The receptor source for this set is a woman aged 18-29 years in good health and CMV-seropositive.

V and J are TRBV2 and TRBJ1-5, with D perhaps matching TRBD1 (5 bases). V was trimmed by 1 base and J by 7 bases, leaving 11 bases between them. Germline V gene sequence: CDR1 SNHLY, CDR2 FYNNEI. This CDR3 has 14 residues. This CDR3 reads CASSEGQGRQPQHF. The DNA for the CDR3 is TGTGCCAGCAGTGAAGGGCAGGGTCGGCAGCCCCAGCATTTT.

This clone was counted a single time. The CDR3 DNA reads as TGTGCCAGCAGTTTAAGGGACAGGGTGAGCTCCTACGAGCAGTACTTC. The encoded protein is CASSLRDRVSSYEQYF. The genes are TRBV28 and TRBJ2-7, with 9 positions matching TRBD1. This CDR3 region has 16 residues. The V and J ends lost 2 bases and 0 bases, in that order; junction bases with no gene match: 5. Looked up from germline, CDR1 is MDHEN and CDR2 is SYDVKM.

This chain connects TRBV30 to TRBJ2-2; 12 bases align to TRBD2. The junction had 9 bases not matched to a gene; V was cut back by 3 bases and J by 7 bases. There are 16 residues in the CDR3. Germline values: CDR1 GTSNPN, CDR2 SVGIG (reference sequence). CDR3 residues: CAWSHTSGGWDGELFF. The CDR3 DNA reads TGTGCCTGGAGCCATACTAGCGGGGGGTGGGACGGGGAGCTGTTTTTT.

The J gene is TRBJ1-2, the V gene TRBV28; maybe TRBD1 (5 bases). Trimming pared 6 bases from V and 4 bases from J, leaving 12 bases between. This CDR3 spans 13 amino acids. CDR1 and CDR2 from the germline V gene are MDHEN and SYDVKM. This chain's CDR3 is CASSRATVYGYTF. As DNA, the CDR3 is TGTGCCAGCAGCCGCGCGACAGTCTATGGCTACACCTTC.

The J gene is TRBJ1-2, the V gene TRBV7-9, with D perhaps matching TRBD1 (5 bases). With 5 bases removed from V and 6 bases from J, the gap between germline ends came to 10 bases. CDR3 size: 12 residues. Germline-derived CDR1 and CDR2 are SEHNR and FQNEAQ (reference sequence). The CDR3 reads CASSQPGNGYTF. The CDR3 bases are TGTGCCAGCAGCCAACCAGGGAATGGCTACACCTTC. Looking up the rest from reference TRBV7-9 and TRBJ1-2 gives the full variable domain: DTGVSQNPRHKITKRGQNVTFRCDPISEHNRLYWYRQTLGQGPEFLTYFQNEAQLEKSRLLSDRFSAERPKGSFSTLEIQRTEQGDSAMYLCASSQPGNGYTFGSGTRLTVV.

V gene TRBV2 combines with J gene TRBJ2-2, with 10 bases that match TRBD1. CDR3 size: 14 residues. Germline CDR1 reads SNHLY; CDR2 reads FYNNEI. V lost 8 bases, J lost 3 bases, and 3 bases stayed unmatched. The CDR3 reads CASSGQGHTGELFF. As DNA, the CDR3 is TGTGCCAGCTCGGGACAGGGGCACACCGGGGAGCTGTTTTTT.

The rearrangement links TRBV4-3 to TRBJ1-5; 9 nucleotides align to TRBD1. V lost 1 base to trimming and J lost 6 bases; unmatched junction nucleotides: 10. Germline V gene lookup returns CDR1 LGHNA and CDR2 YSLEER. There are 17 residues in the CDR3. The CDR3 nucleotides read TGCGCCAGCAGCCAAGCTCGGACAGGGGACCCTTTTCAGCCCCAGCATTTT. Amino acids: CASSQARTGDPFQPQHF.

This chain uses TRBV27 with TRBJ2-1; the D gene is possibly TRBD1 (6 bases). The CDR3 consists of 14 residues. V shed 6 bases and J shed 3 bases, with 12 bases lying between them. Germline-derived CDR1 and CDR2 are MNHEY and SMNVEV (reference sequence). CDR3 amino acids: CASSYRTVYNEQFF. As DNA, the CDR3 is TGTGCCAGCAGCTACCGGACAGTCTACAATGAGCAGTTCTTC.

The chain combines TRBV2 with TRBJ1-6, with a possible D match to TRBD1 (6 bases). Germline CDR1 reads SNHLY; CDR2 reads FYNNEI. The CDR3 sequence is 14 residues long. Trimming removed 0 bases from V and 19 bases from J, with 19 bases in between. The CDR3, as DNA: TGTGCCAGCAGTGAAGCCATGACAGGATCCGGGTTTCACTTT. It specifies CASSEAMTGSGFHF. The entire variable domain, with the rest obtained from reference TRBV2 and TRBJ1-6, is as follows: EPEVTQTPSHQVTQMGQEVILRCVPISNHLYFYWYRQILGQKVEFLVSFYNNEISEKSEIFDDQFSVERPDGSNFTLKIRSTKLEDSAMYFCASSEAMTGSGFHFGNGTRLTVT.

This clone was counted between two and nine times. V usage is TRBV5-1 and J usage is TRBJ2-7; 9 nucleotides align to TRBD1. Germline lookup yields CDR1 SGHRS and CDR2 YFSETQ. V was clipped by 5 bases and J by 3 bases; unmatched bases: 6. The CDR3 extends over 14 amino acids. Here the CDR3 DNA reads TGCGCCAGCAGGGGGTCGACAGGGGGCTACGAGCAGTACTTC. Protein sequence: CASRGSTGGYEQYF.

V is TRBV6-5 and J is TRBJ2-1; 10 nucleotides agree with TRBD2. This CDR3 has 14 residues. Trimming removed 4 bases from V and 7 bases from J; junction bases left unmatched: 4. CDR1 MNHEY and CDR2 SVGAGI come from the germline V gene. The CDR3 sequence: CASSSGLATNEQFF. The DNA for the CDR3 is TGTGCCAGCAGTTCGGGACTAGCGACTAATGAGCAGTTCTTC.

DNA for the CDR3: TGTGCCTGGAGTCCGGTTAGCCACGAGCAGTACTTC. It is translated as CAWSPVSHEQYF. V is TRBV30 and J is TRBJ2-5; no clear D gene. Judging by the DNA end, TRBJ2-7 fits better; the J call may be wrong. Germline CDR1 and CDR2: GTSNPN and SVGIG (reference sequence). The CDR3 is 12 residues long.

The chain carries TRBV6-5 and TRBJ1-6, with 8 bases that match TRBD1. With 5 bases clipped from V and 7 bases from J, the junction kept 4 bases outside the gene matches. Germline V gene sequence: CDR1 MNHEY, CDR2 SVGAGI. The CDR3 is 14 amino acids. CDR3 DNA: TGTGCCAGCAGTCGGACAGGGAACAATTCACCCCTCCACTTT. Protein product: CASSRTGNNSPLHF.

The rearrangement uses TRBV27 and TRBJ1-1; D remains unclear. Germline assignment: CDR1 MNHEY and CDR2 SMNVEV (reference sequence). This CDR3 contains 13 residues. V dropped 1 base and J dropped 1 base, with 4 bases sitting between them. CDR3 nucleotides: TGTGCCAGCAGTTTATACGGGAACACTGAAGCTTTCTTT. It is translated as CASSLYGNTEAFF.

The chain carries TRBV7-3 and TRBJ2-3, with D perhaps matching TRBD2 (6 bases). The CDR3 is made up of 17 amino acids. Germline values: CDR1 SGHTA, CDR2 FQGTGA. V lost 2 bases to trimming and J lost 1 base, with 16 bases between them. CDR3 region: CASSLDENGRGTDTQYF. CDR3 nucleotide sequence: TGTGCCAGCAGCTTAGACGAGAACGGGAGAGGCACAGATACGCAGTATTTT. The full variable domain, its missing parts supplied by reference TRBV7-3 and TRBJ2-3, is GAGVSQTPSNKVTEKGKYVELRCDPISGHTALYWYRQSLGQGPEFLIYFQGTGAADDSGLPNDRFFAVRPEGSVSTLKIQRTERGDSAVYLCASSLDENGRGTDTQYFGPGTRLTVL.

V is TRBV5-6 and J is TRBJ2-5; TRBD1 is a possible D gene (6 bases). V was shortened by 6 bases and J by 3 bases, with 15 bases between the two germline ends. There are 14 residues in the CDR3. Looked up from germline, CDR1 is SGHDT and CDR2 is YYEEEE. The CDR3 sequence is CASNLRGGEETQYF. In DNA, the CDR3 is TGTGCCAGCAACCTACGTGGGGGCGAAGAGACCCAGTACTTC.

The chain carries TRBV6-1 and TRBJ2-3; D is unclear. The V gene lost 3 bases and the J gene lost 3 bases, with 10 bases spanning the gap. The CDR3 totals 14 residues. Germline CDR1 MNHNS, CDR2 SASEGT. CDR3 sequence: CASSDRQATDTQYF. The CDR3 DNA sequence: TGTGCCAGCAGTGACAGGCAAGCTACAGATACGCAGTATTTT.

This clone is a singleton in its sample. J is TRBJ1-4 and V is TRBV6-5; D uncertain. This CDR3 comprises 14 residues. Trimming left V 2 bases short and J 4 bases short, with 8 bases between. CDR1 MNHEY and CDR2 SVGAGI come from the germline V gene. The CDR3 bases are TGTGCCAGCAGTTACGGAGGTGGTAATGAAAAACTGTTTTTT. This codes for CASSYGGGNEKLFF.

The chain combines TRBV5-6 with TRBJ2-5; D uncertain. V lost 6 bases and J 1 base, leaving 10 bases between the germline ends. In germline, CDR1 is SGHDT, CDR2 YYEEEE. This CDR3 has 13 amino acids. The CDR3 nucleotides are TGTGCCAGCAACGGTCCCTTCCAAGAGACCCAGTACTTC. This translates into CASNGPFQETQYF. The full variable domain, rest sourced from reference TRBV5-6 and TRBJ2-5, is DAGVTQSPTHLIKTRGQQVTLRCSPKSGHDTVSWYQQALGQGPQFIFQYYEEEERQRGNFPDRFSGHQFPNYSSELNVNALLLGDSALYLCASNGPFQETQYFGPGTRLLVL.

This chain links TRBV27 with TRBJ1-1; a possible D gene is TRBD1 (5 bases). The V gene lost 5 bases and the J gene lost 5 bases, with 12 bases spanning the gap. The germline V gene encodes CDR1 MNHEY and CDR2 SMNVEV (reference sequence). The CDR3 contains 13 residues. This chain's CDR3 is CASSIVSGTEAFF. The CDR3 nucleotides read TGTGCCAGCAGTATCGTTTCAGGGACTGAAGCTTTCTTT.

The CDR3 nucleotides are TGTGCCAGCAACCAGCTCCGGACTAGACTAGAGACCCAGTACTTC. Protein: CASNQLRTRLETQYF. This chain links TRBV6-1 with TRBJ2-5; 7 bases are a match to TRBD2. This CDR3 has 15 residues. The J segment lost 4 bases and the V segment lost 7 bases, leaving 12 bases of the junction unmatched. The V gene's germline CDR1 is MNHNS and CDR2 SASEGT.

This clone was counted between two and nine times. The chain has TRBV2 and TRBJ2-1; D possibly corresponds to TRBD2 (6 bases). The V end lost 5 bases, the J end lost 8 bases, and 19 bases lay between the germline ends. The germline gives CDR1 SNHLY, CDR2 FYNNEI. The CDR3 is made up of 15 amino acids. The CDR3 sequence is CASSWGGVGSYEQFF. CDR3 nucleotides: TGTGCCAGCAGTTGGGGCGGGGTAGGGTCTTATGAGCAGTTCTTC.

J is TRBJ1-5 and V is TRBV27; a weak D match, TRBD1 (6 bases). The CDR3 sequence is 14 residues long. Germline CDR1 and CDR2: MNHEY and SMNVEV (reference sequence). V lost 7 bases and J lost 0, with 10 bases in between. The CDR3 is CASKRQDSNQPQHF. The CDR3 DNA is TGTGCCAGCAAGAGACAGGATAGCAATCAGCCCCAGCATTTT.

This chain joins TRBV5-6 and TRBJ1-5; D call uncertain. The CDR3 covers 15 residues. Germline V CDR1 and CDR2: SGHDT, YYEEEE. The V end was cut by 2 bases, the J end by 4 bases, with 13 bases between. The CDR3 bases are TGTGCCAGCAGCTTCTCACCAGTTAATAATCAGCCCCAGCATTTT. Its protein product is CASSFSPVNNQPQHF.

The CDR3 spells CASRKGGRAETDTQYF. The CDR3, as DNA: TGTGCCAGCAGAAAGGGCGGGAGGGCCGAGACAGATACGCAGTATTTT. The chain recombines TRBV7-9 with TRBJ2-3, with 9 bases fitting TRBD2. Looked up from germline, CDR1 is SEHNR and CDR2 is FQNEAQ (reference sequence). This CDR3 has 16 amino acids. The J segment lost 3 bases and the V segment lost 6 bases, leaving 10 bases of the junction unmatched.

This chain uses TRBV29-1 with TRBJ2-1, with D possibly matching TRBD1 (7 bases). Deletions cut 3 bases from V and 0 bases from J, with 15 bases between. This CDR3 region has 16 residues. Germline assignment: CDR1 SQVTM and CDR2 ANQGSEA. The CDR3 sequence: CSVELRQGGSYNEQFF. CDR3 sequence (DNA): TGCAGCGTTGAGCTTCGGCAGGGGGGCTCCTACAATGAGCAGTTCTTC.

This rearrangement joins TRBV5-1 to TRBJ1-6; TRBD1 matches at 9 bases. The CDR3 is made up of 14 amino acids. The J segment lost 8 bases and the V segment lost 6 bases, leaving 6 bases of the junction unmatched. Germline CDR1 reads SGHRS; CDR2 reads YFSETQ. CDR3 coding DNA: TGCGCCAGCAATCCCGGGACAGGGTATTCACCCCTCCACTTT. Its protein product is CASNPGTGYSPLHF.

The chain is built from TRBV18 and TRBJ2-7; D is uncertain. Per the germline V gene, CDR1 is KGHSH and CDR2 is LQKENI. The CDR3 has 11 residues. V lost 6 bases and J lost 2, with 5 bases in between. CDR3 nucleotides: TGTGCCAGCTCCCCCACCTACGAGCAGTACTTC. Its translation: CASSPTYEQYF.

The genes are TRBV29-1 and TRBJ2-3; D is ambiguous. The V and J ends lost 5 bases and 2 bases respectively, with 5 bases between them. Germline V CDR1 and CDR2: SQVTM, ANQGSEA. The CDR3 length is 11 residues. In DNA form, the CDR3 reads TGCAGCGTTTTTTACACAGATACGCAGTATTTT. Protein sequence: CSVFYTDTQYF.

The chain recombines TRBV27 with TRBJ2-7, with TRBD2 matching over 9 bases. Trimming removed 6 bases from V and 3 bases from J; junction bases left unmatched: 6. This CDR3 contains 14 residues. Germline CDR1 is MNHEY and CDR2 is SMNVEV (reference sequence). The CDR3 DNA reads TGTGCCAGCAGCCCGGGACTAGCAATCTACGAGCAGTACTTC. Translated, it gives CASSPGLAIYEQYF.